Listed here is a single T cell receptor (beta chain). These data come from a study of T-cell reconstitution after alpha-beta-depleted transplantation in children. As it was prepared, the TCRbeta library received unique molecular identifiers. TCRdb analysed the PCR reads with MiXCR anew, one entry per CDR3 protein. The sample includes more than 250,000 distinct CDR3 sequences, nearly 10% of them seen just once. V was clipped by 3 bases and J by 6 bases, with 11 bases between them. CDR1 SGHTA and CDR2 FQGNSA come from the germline V gene. This CDR3 region has 13 residues. The receptor's source is a human donor who donated a stem cell graft to a child with SCID. The input for sequencing was PBMCs from the stem cell graft donor, taken from the stem cell graft. This chain uses TRBV7-2 with TRBJ1-1; D gene ambiguous. The DNA of the CDR3 is TGTGCCAGCAGCTTGTTTATCGGCGCTGAAGCTTTCTTT. This codes for CASSLFIGAEAFF.